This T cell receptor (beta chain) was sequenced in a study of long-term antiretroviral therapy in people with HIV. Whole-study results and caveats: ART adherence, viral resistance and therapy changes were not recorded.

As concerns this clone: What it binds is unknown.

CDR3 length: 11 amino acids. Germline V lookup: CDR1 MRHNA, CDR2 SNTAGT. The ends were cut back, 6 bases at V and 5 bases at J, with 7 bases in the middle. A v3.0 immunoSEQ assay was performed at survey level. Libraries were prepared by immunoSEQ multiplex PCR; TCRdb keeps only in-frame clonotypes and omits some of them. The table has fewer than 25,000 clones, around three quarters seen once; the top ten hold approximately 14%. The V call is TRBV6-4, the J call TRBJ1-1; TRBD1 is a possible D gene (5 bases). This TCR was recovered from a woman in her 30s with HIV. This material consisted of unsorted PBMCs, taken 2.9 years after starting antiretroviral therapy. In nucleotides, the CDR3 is TGTGCCAGCAGGGGGGGTACTGAAGCTTTCTTT. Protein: CASRGGTEAFF.